This T cell receptor beta chain was sequenced in a study of control samples from healthy donors and cancer patients. Between the trimmed V and J ends, which lost 5 bases and 7 bases, there was a span of 9 bases. The germline V gene encodes CDR1 SGHAT and CDR2 FQDESV (reference sequence). The length of the CDR3 is 13 residues. Measured with immunoSEQ multiplex PCR; TCRdb has only the in-frame clones, and not every one. The repertoire has some 130,000 clones, around nine tenths of them found once; the top ten carry roughly 8.7%. The rearrangement links TRBV11-1 to TRBJ1-6; tentative D call: TRBD1 (5 bases). Sequencing input: blood. The TCR comes from a woman under 40 in good health. The CDR3 sequence: CASSAGRNSPLHF. The CDR3 nucleotides are TGTGCCAGCAGCGCAGGGCGGAATTCACCCCTCCACTTT.